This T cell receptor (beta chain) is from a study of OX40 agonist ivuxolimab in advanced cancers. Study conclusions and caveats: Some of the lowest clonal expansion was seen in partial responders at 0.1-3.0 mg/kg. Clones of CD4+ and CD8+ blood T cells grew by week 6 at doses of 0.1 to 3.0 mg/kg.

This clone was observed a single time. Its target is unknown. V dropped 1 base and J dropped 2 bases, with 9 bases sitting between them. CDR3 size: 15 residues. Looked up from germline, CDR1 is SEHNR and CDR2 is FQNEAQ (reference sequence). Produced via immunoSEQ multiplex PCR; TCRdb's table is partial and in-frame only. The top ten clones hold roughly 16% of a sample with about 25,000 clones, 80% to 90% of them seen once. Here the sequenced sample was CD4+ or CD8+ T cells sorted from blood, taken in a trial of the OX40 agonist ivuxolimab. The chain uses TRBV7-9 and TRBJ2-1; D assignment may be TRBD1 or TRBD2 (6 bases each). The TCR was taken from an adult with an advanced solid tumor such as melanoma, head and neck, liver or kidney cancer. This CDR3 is CASSLGGTPYNEQFF. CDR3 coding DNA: TGTGCCAGCAGCTTAGGCGGGACACCCTACAATGAGCAGTTCTTC.